Listed here are 2 T cell receptor beta chains from one sample, sequenced in a study of cytomegalovirus exposure and HLA in healthy donors. Amplification used 60 Vbeta primers and 13 Jbeta primers. Using immunoSEQ multiplex PCR, the repertoire was profiled, and TCRdb retains in-frame clones only, with some absent. The sample has 100,000 to 120,000 clones; around 74% are singletons. Specimen: PBMCs. Receptors originate from a woman aged 40 to 50 in good health and CMV-seropositive.

This clone showed up just a few times. J is TRBJ2-3 and V is TRBV7-9, with TRBD2 identical over 10 bases. The CDR3 is made up of 15 amino acids. Germline V lookup: CDR1 SEHNR, CDR2 FQNEAQ (reference sequence). J was trimmed by 3 bases and V by 5 bases; bases with no gene match: 5. The CDR3 here is CASSTQAGGTDTQYF. DNA of the CDR3: TGTGCCAGCAGCACTCAAGCGGGAGGGACAGATACGCAGTATTTT.

This clone was seen once. This rearrangement joins TRBV6-6 to TRBJ2-2; D may be TRBD1 (5 bases). Germline V CDR1 and CDR2: MNHNY, SVGAGI (reference sequence). Trimming took off 2 bases at V and 4 bases at J, with 14 bases between the two ends. The CDR3 sequence is 16 residues long. CDR3 DNA: TGTGCCAGCAGTTACCCGTCCAGGGCGGCCACCGGGGAGCTGTTTTTT. It codes for CASSYPSRAATGELFF.